The rows below give T cell receptor beta chains drawn from one sample of a study of graft-versus-host responses after intestinal transplantation. This table comes from immunoSEQ multiplex PCR, and its TCRdb copy is limited to in-frame clones, with some not included. The table has about 92,000 clones, roughly 80% seen once. The antigens of these receptors remain unknown. The specimen comprised unstimulated CD8+ T cells sorted from spleen or lymph node cells, sampled before intestinal transplant. These TCRs come from a human donor who received an intestinal transplant. CDR3s include the opening cysteine and the closing phenylalanine or tryptophan. Fields, in order: clone size, J gene, D gene, V gene, CDR3 DNA, CDR3 protein. The D gene is left open where the match is weak. Where a row states a size, it is once, few, many or the class of an expanded clone; other rows omit it.

-,TRBJ2-1,-,TRBV5-1,TGCGCCAGCAGCCTGACTAGCTCCTACAATGAGCAGTTCTTC,CASSLTSSYNEQFF
-,TRBJ1-1,-,TRBV2,TGTGCCAGTCACACTGAAGCTTTCTTT,CASHTEAFF
-,TRBJ1-5,-,TRBV19,TGTGCCAGTAGTATAGGGGATGATGCCTATCAGCCCCAGCATTTT,CASSIGDDAYQPQHF
-,TRBJ1-5,-,TRBV28,TGTGCCAGCAGCGAGGACAGCGTCTATAGCAATCAGCCCCAGCATTTT,CASSEDSVYSNQPQHF
-,TRBJ2-1,-,TRBV6-1,TGTGCCAGCAGTGAATTGGAAGGCGGTGAGCAGTTCTTC,CASSELEGGEQFF
-,TRBJ1-2,-,TRBV28,TGTGCCAGCAGCCCAGACAGGCAAGTCGCTGGCTACACCTTC,CASSPDRQVAGYTF
-,TRBJ1-1,TRBD1,TRBV5-4,TGTGCCAGCAGCCCCTGGGACAGGGGACAAGGGGGGTCTGAAGCTTTCTTT,CASSPWDRGQGGSEAFF
-,TRBJ2-1,TRBD1,TRBV5-1,TGCGCCAGCAGCTCGGACAGGACCTACAATGAGCAGTTCTTC,CASSSDRTYNEQFF
once,TRBJ1-4,-,TRBV2,TGTGCCAGCAGTGCGCGTCTGGGGGGGGTCACTAATGAAAAACTGTTTTTT,CASSARLGGVTNEKLFF
-,TRBJ2-7,TRBD1,TRBV10-3,TGTGCCATCAGTGACCAACGACAGGGAAGAACAGACGAGCAGTACTTC,CAISDQRQGRTDEQYF
few,TRBJ1-1,-,TRBV11-1,TGTGCCAGCAGCTTAGGGGGGACGGGGAACACTGAAGCTTTCTTT,CASSLGGTGNTEAFF
-,TRBJ2-3,-,TRBV13,TGTGCCAGCAGCTTAGGAGGTAGGGGCACAGATACGCAGTATTTT,CASSLGGRGTDTQYF
-,TRBJ2-3,-,TRBV28,TGTGCCAGCAGTTTGACAGGTTGGACAGATACGCAGTATTTT,CASSLTGWTDTQYF
-,TRBJ1-4,-,TRBV25-1,TGTGCCAGCAGGGACGGGGAAAAACTGTTTTTT,CASRDGEKLFF
-,TRBJ2-7,TRBD1,TRBV6-5,TGTGCCAGCAGTTGGGACAGGGCTTTTTCCGAGCAGTACTTC,CASSWDRAFSEQYF
-,TRBJ2-3,TRBD1,TRBV19,TGTGCCAGTAGTATACCGGGACAGGGGAGAACAGATACGCAGTATTTT,CASSIPGQGRTDTQYF
-,TRBJ1-4,-,TRBV21-1,TGTGCCAGCAGCATAAAAGACGGGCGGGGGGAAAAACTGTTTTTT,CASSIKDGRGEKLFF
-,TRBJ2-1,TRBD2,TRBV4-1,TGCGCCAGCAGCCAAGATATCCTAGCGGGGGATCTCAATGAGCAGTTCTTC,CASSQDILAGDLNEQFF
-,TRBJ1-1,TRBD1,TRBV15,TGTGCCACCAGCAGAGATCTTGACAGGGGGGACACTGAAGCTTTCTTT,CATSRDLDRGDTEAFF
-,TRBJ2-1,TRBD1,TRBV9,TGTGCCAGCAGCGCGGGACAGGGGGTCAATGAGCAGTTCTTC,CASSAGQGVNEQFF
-,TRBJ2-1,-,TRBV4-1,TGCGCCAGCAGCCAAGAGGGGGATGAGCAGTTCTTC,CASSQEGDEQFF
-,TRBJ2-3,TRBD2,TRBV18,TGTGCCAGCTCATATAGCGGGAGGGCCCAGGCCGAAGATACGCAGTATTTT,CASSYSGRAQAEDTQYF
-,TRBJ2-1,-,TRBV7-9,TGTGCCAGCAGCTTGACGTCACAGAACAATGAGCAGTTCTTC,CASSLTSQNNEQFF
few,TRBJ1-2,-,TRBV5-4,TGTGCCATCGACCTACAGGATGGCTACACCTTC,CAIDLQDGYTF
-,TRBJ2-5,TRBD2,TRBV6-7,TGTGCCAGCAGTTACTCGAGAACCAGCGGGGGCCCTAGGTACCAAGAGACCCAGTACTTC,CASSYSRTSGGPRYQETQYF
-,TRBJ2-3,-,TRBV7-8,TGTGCCAGCAGCTTCGAGACGTCTAGCACAGATACGCAGTATTTT,CASSFETSSTDTQYF
-,TRBJ2-5,TRBD2,TRBV7-7,TGTGCTAGCAGCTTGGGACTAGTAGAGACCCAGTACTTC,CASSLGLVETQYF
-,TRBJ2-1,-,TRBV11-2,TGTGCCAGCAGCTTTATGGGGGATTCGGGCGATGAGCAGTTCTTC,CASSFMGDSGDEQFF
few,TRBJ2-7,TRBD1,TRBV6-5,TGTGCCAGCAGTTCCGGGACAGGGGGCTACGAGCAGTACTTC,CASSSGTGGYEQYF
once,TRBJ1-4,TRBD1,TRBV2,TGTGCCAGCAGTGAAGGCGTAATACAGGGGCGTGAAAAACTGTTTTTT,CASSEGVIQGREKLFF
-,TRBJ2-2,TRBD1,TRBV11-3,TGTGCCAGCAGCGATAGGGACAGAGGCACCGGGGAGCTGTTTTTT,CASSDRDRGTGELFF
-,TRBJ2-1,-,TRBV19,TGTGCCAGTAGTATAGCTGATTACAATGAGCAGTTCTTC,CASSIADYNEQFF
once,TRBJ2-1,TRBD2,TRBV30,TGTGCCTGGGGATCTAGCGGGGGTTCCTACAATGAGCAGTTCTTC,CAWGSSGGSYNEQFF
once,TRBJ2-7,TRBD1,TRBV30,TGTGCCTGGAGTGGTTGGACAGGGATGAGTTACGAGCAGTACTTC,CAWSGWTGMSYEQYF
-,TRBJ1-2,-,TRBV9,TGTGCCAGCAGCGTAGCCGGTTCAGTCGAGGGCTACACCTTC,CASSVAGSVEGYTF
-,TRBJ2-7,-,TRBV30,TGTGCCTGGAGTGTAGGTAGCTCCTACGAGCAGTACTTC,CAWSVGSSYEQYF
few,TRBJ2-2,TRBD1,TRBV6-4,TGTGCCAGCAGCGGGACAGTCAACACCGGGGAGCTGTTTTTT,CASSGTVNTGELFF
-,TRBJ2-1,-,TRBV29-1,TGCAGCGCCGACAGTTACAATGAGCAGTTCTTC,CSADSYNEQFF
few,TRBJ2-7,TRBD2,TRBV6-1,TGTGCCAGCAGTCAGTCGGCTAGCGGGGCCTACGAGCAGTACTTC,CASSQSASGAYEQYF
-,TRBJ2-2,-,TRBV5-1,TGCGCCAGCAGCTTGGAGTCGCTCGGACGCCCGGTAGTCGGGGAGCTGTTTTTT,CASSLESLGRPVVGELFF
-,TRBJ2-2,-,TRBV4-2,TGTGCCAGCAGCTCGAGGGGAACCGGGGAGCTGTTTTTT,CASSSRGTGELFF
-,TRBJ2-5,-,TRBV6-4,TGTGCCAGCAGTTCCCCGAGCACGGGGCTGATCTGGGAGACCCAGTACTTC,CASSSPSTGLIWETQYF
-,TRBJ2-7,TRBD2,TRBV29-1,TGCAGCGGGGTGGCTTTAACTAGCGGGAGGCCCGACTACGAGCAGTACTTC,CSGVALTSGRPDYEQYF
once,TRBJ2-6,TRBD2,TRBV7-6,TGTGCCAGCAGCTTATTAGGTCTAGGGGAGGGCTCTGGGGCCAACGTCCTGACTTTC,CASSLLGLGEGSGANVLTF
-,TRBJ2-3,TRBD2,TRBV5-1,TGCGCCAGCAGCTCGGAGCGGGGGAGCACAGATACGCAGTATTTT,CASSSERGSTDTQYF
-,TRBJ1-1,-,TRBV6-6,TGTGCCAGCAGTTACTCGTCGCAGTTTGAAGCTTTCTTT,CASSYSSQFEAFF
-,TRBJ1-1,-,TRBV2,TGTGCCAGCAGTGAACCAGGGGACTTGAACACTGAAGCTTTCTTT,CASSEPGDLNTEAFF
once,TRBJ2-1,TRBD1,TRBV27,TGTGCCAGCAGTTACCAGGGGACAGGGAACGATGAGCAGTTCTTC,CASSYQGTGNDEQFF
-,TRBJ2-7,-,TRBV6-6,TGTGCCAGCAGTTATTCCGCCTACGAGCAGTACTTC,CASSYSAYEQYF
once,TRBJ2-7,-,TRBV7-9,TGTGCCAGCAGCCTAGAGGTCGGCTGGAGGGAGCAGTACTTC,CASSLEVGWREQYF
-,TRBJ2-1,-,TRBV6-5,TGTGCCAGCAGTTACTCTGGAGACTCCTACAATGAGCAGTTCTTC,CASSYSGDSYNEQFF
-,TRBJ2-1,TRBD2,TRBV28,TGTGCCAGCAGTCCCACTTTAGCGGGAGGAGAGCGCACCTACAATGAGCAGTTCTTC,CASSPTLAGGERTYNEQFF
-,TRBJ1-1,TRBD1,TRBV9,TGTGCCAGCACCCCACCGGGACAGGGGTTAAACACTGAAGCTTTCTTT,CASTPPGQGLNTEAFF
once,TRBJ1-5,-,TRBV11-3,TGTGCCAGCAGCCAGGGCAGCAATCAGCCCCAGCATTTT,CASSQGSNQPQHF